The source of this TCR beta chain is a study of OX40 agonist ivuxolimab in advanced cancers. Points from the study as a whole: Among the nonresponders, some also had low normalized T-cell clonal expansion. CD4+ and CD8+ T cells in blood underwent clonal expansion by week 6 at 0.1 to 3.0 mg/kg.

CDR3 length: 15 amino acids. Trimming took 6 bases from V and 0 from J, leaving 14 bases between them. Germline CDR1 reads SNHLY; CDR2 reads FYNNEI. In the case of this clone: Its antigen is not identified.

The repertoire was sequenced with immunoSEQ multiplex PCR; TCRdb's copy has only in-frame clones and lacks some. The data contain some 85,000 clones, 75% to 95% of them singletons. The sample consisted of CD4+ or CD8+ T cells sorted from blood, taken in a trial of the OX40 agonist ivuxolimab. V usage is TRBV2 and J usage is TRBJ1-2; D uncertain. The clonotype originates from an adult with an advanced solid tumor such as melanoma, head and neck, liver or kidney cancer. The CDR3 region is CASRPRTGPNYGYTF. In DNA, the CDR3 is TGTGCCAGCAGACCGAGGACGGGCCCTAACTATGGCTACACCTTC.